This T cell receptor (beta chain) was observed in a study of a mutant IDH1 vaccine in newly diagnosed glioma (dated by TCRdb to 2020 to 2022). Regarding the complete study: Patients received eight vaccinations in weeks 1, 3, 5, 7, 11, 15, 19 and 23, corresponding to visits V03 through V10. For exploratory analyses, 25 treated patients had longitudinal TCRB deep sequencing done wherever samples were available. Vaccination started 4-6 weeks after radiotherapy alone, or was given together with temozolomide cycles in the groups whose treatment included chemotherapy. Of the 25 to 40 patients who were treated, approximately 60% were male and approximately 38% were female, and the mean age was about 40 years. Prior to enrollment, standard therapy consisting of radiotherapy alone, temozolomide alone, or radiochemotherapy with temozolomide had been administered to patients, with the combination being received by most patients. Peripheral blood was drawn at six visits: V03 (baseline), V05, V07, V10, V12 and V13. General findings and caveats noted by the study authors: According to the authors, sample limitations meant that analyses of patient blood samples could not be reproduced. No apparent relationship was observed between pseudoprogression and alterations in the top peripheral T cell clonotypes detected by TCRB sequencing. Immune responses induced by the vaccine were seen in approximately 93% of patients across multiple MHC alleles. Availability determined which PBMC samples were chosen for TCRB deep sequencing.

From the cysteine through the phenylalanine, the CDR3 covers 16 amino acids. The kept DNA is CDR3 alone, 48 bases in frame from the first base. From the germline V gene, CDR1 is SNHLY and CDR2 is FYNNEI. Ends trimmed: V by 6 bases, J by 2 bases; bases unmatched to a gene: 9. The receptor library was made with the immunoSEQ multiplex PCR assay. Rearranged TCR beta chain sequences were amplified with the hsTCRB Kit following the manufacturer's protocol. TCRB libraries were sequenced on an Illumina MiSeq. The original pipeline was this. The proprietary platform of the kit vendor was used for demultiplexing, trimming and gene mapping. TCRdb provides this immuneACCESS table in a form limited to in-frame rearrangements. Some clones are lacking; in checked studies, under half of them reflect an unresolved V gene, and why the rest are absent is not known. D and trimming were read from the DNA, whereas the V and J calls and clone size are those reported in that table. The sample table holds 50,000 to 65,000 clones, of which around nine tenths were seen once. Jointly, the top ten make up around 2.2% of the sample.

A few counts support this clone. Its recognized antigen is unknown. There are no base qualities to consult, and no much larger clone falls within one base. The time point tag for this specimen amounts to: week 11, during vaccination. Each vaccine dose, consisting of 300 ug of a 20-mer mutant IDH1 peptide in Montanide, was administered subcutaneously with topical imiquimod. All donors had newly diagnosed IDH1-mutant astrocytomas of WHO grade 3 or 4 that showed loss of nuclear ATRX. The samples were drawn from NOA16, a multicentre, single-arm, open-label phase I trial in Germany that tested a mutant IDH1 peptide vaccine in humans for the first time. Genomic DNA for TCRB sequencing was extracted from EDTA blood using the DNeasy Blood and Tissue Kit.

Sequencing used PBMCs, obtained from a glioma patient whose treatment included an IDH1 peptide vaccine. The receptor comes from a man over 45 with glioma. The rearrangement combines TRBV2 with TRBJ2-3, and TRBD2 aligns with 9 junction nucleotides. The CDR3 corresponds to CASSLSGSLNTDTQYF. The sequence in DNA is TGTGCCAGCAGCCTTAGCGGGAGCCTCAACACAGATACGCAGTATTTT. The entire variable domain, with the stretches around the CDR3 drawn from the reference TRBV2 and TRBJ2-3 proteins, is EPEVTQTPSHQVTQMGQEVILRCVPISNHLYFYWYRQILGQKVEFLVSFYNNEISEKSEIFDDQFSVERPDGSNFTLKIRSTKLEDSAMYFCASSLSGSLNTDTQYFGPGTRLTVL.